What follows describes a single T cell receptor (beta chain). Its antigen is currently not known. From each donor, a roughly 2.6 ml peripheral blood sample was collected into PAXgene tubes and stored at -80 degrees C. Total RNA was isolated from whole blood with the PAXgene blood miRNA kit on an automated QIAcube, without T cell sorting. Deep TCRalpha and TCRbeta repertoire profiling with unique molecular barcoding was performed on peripheral blood of monozygotic twin pairs concordant or discordant for inflammatory bowel disease. For every twin pair, smoking habits were documented, and each individual was categorised as a current, former or never smoker. This entry comes from a study of monozygotic twins with inflammatory bowel disease (dated by TCRdb to between 2019 and 2020). Looking at the study overall: The complete study included about 28 monozygotic twin pairs: 19 IBD-discordant Danish pairs and nine German pairs, of which four were IBD-concordant and five were IBD-discordant. The search for disease-associated traits relied mainly on comparing IBD patients with their genetically identical healthy co-twins within discordant pairs. Each individual had, on average, about 151 000 unique TCRalpha sequences and 181 000 unique TCRbeta sequences available for analysis. Study-wide conclusions, independent of this receptor: Differing immunosuppressive treatments among patients may have added background noise and inter-individual variability to the repertoires. Different T cell subtypes could not be distinguished in the analysis. No difference in repertoire similarity was observed between concordant and discordant twins, possibly owing to limited statistical power. IBD patients shared fewer clonotypes with other individuals than healthy twins did, most markedly in patients showing signs of disease activity. Measured by the inverse Simpson index, TCRbeta repertoire diversity was lower in IBD patients than in their healthy co-twins. No single strong signal or clonotype linked to IBD turned up in the results, so the idea that one exists was not supported.

Library generation was performed with 5' RACE. For each TCR library, 3,000 to 3,500 ng of total RNA was used. For each sample, cDNA synthesis was carried out in eight separate reactions using SMARTScribe reverse transcriptase. During cDNA synthesis, template switching introduced unique molecular identifiers that contained a 6-nucleotide sample barcode. TCRalpha and TCRbeta cDNA was amplified by two nested PCRs of approximately 16 and 10 cycles, with bead purification after each PCR. Before amplification, the cDNA was both treated with uracil DNA-glycosylase and purified with the QIAquick PCR purification kit. In the second PCR, Illumina TruSeq-compatible adapters and sample-specific barcodes were added. TapeStation and Qubit were used to check library quality and concentration, and about 5 ng of each library was pooled. Sequencing of the pooled libraries was done on an Illumina HiSeq2500 single-index Rapid Run using custom sequencing primers and 2 x 100 bp reads. The authors' analysis ran thus. MiGEC version 1.2.6 was used for UMI-based consensus assembly, which corrected PCR and sequencing errors. MiXCR version 2.1.1 was used for V(D)J alignment, clonotype assembly and CDR3 extraction. To normalise gene usage, clonotype sharing and MAIT/NKT TCR abundance, the top 1000, 10 000 and 20 000 clonotypes in each sample were analysed. After downsampling to 27 000 UMIs, diversity was calculated as the inverse Simpson index using the vegan R package. Statistical testing used paired Mann-Whitney U tests on the discordant twin pairs and applied Benjamini-Hochberg correction for multiple testing. TCRdb reprocessed the reads and provides one entry for every CDR3 protein sequence; no DNA is given. The V and J calls here are based on TCRdb, not the publication. In this sample's table one finds about 380,000 distinct CDR3 sequences. Roughly 2.6% of the sample is taken by the ten largest.

The cysteine opens and the phenylalanine closes a CDR3 of 15 amino acids. No DNA is recorded. This sequence was found in a human donor with ulcerative colitis or Crohn's disease, or a healthy co-twin of an affected twin (not recorded which). The chain is assembled from TRBV12-3 or TRBV12-4 and TRBJ1-2. Sequencing was done on a sample of blood. CDR3 protein: CASSWETGGVYGYTF.